A single T cell receptor (beta chain) is shown here with its context. These data originate in a study of glioma-infiltrating T cells after dendritic cell vaccination. The repertoire was sequenced with immunoSEQ multiplex PCR; TCRdb's copy has only in-frame clones and lacks some. Counted here are over 90,000 clones, roughly 79% occurring once; the ten biggest clones make up about 12%. V lost 4 bases and J lost 4; bases outside the gene matches: 3. The CDR3 has 14 amino acids. Per the germline V gene, CDR1 is SGHAT and CDR2 is FQNNGV. The starting material was blood, obtained before dendritic cell vaccination. The origin of this receptor is a human donor with glioblastoma. J is TRBJ1-2 and V is TRBV11-2, with 10 bases aligning to TRBD1. The CDR3 coding sequence is TGTGCCAGCAGCTGGGGACAGGGGCCCTATGGCTACACCTTC. It specifies CASSWGQGPYGYTF.